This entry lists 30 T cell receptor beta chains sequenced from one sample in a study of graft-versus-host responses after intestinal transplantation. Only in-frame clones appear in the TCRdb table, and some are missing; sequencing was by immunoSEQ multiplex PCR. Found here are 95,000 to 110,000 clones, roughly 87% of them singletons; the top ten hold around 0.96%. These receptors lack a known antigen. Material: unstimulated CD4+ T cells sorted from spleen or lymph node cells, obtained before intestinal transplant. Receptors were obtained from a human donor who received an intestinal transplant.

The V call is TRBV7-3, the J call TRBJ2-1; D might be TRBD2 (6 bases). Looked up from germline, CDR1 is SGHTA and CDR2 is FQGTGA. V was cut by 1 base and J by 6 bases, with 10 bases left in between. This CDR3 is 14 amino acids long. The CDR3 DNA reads TGTGCCAGCAGCTTAAACCCTAGCGCCAATGAGCAGTTCTTC. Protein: CASSLNPSANEQFF.

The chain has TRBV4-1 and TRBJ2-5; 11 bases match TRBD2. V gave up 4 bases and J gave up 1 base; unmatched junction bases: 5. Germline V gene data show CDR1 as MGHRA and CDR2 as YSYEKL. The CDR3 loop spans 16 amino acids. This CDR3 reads CASSPRLAGFQETQYF. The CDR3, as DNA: TGCGCCAGCAGCCCCAGACTAGCGGGGTTCCAAGAGACCCAGTACTTC.

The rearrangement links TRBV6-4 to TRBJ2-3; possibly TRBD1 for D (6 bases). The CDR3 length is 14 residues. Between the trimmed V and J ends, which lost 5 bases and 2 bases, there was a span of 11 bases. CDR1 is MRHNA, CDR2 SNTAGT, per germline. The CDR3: CASSPDRFTDTQYF. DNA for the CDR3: TGTGCCAGCAGTCCTGACAGGTTCACAGATACGCAGTATTTT.

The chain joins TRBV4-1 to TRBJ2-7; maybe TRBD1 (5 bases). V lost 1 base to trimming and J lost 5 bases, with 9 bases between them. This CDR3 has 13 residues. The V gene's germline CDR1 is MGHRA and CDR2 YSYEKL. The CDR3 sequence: CASSQVRGDEQYF. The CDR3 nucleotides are TGCGCCAGCAGCCAAGTAAGGGGCGACGAGCAGTACTTC.

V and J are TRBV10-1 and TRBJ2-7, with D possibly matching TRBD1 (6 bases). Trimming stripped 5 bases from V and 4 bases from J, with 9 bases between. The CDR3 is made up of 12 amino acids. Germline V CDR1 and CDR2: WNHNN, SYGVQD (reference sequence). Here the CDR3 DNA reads TGCGCCAGCAGTTACGGACAGTACGAGCAGTACTTC. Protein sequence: CASSYGQYEQYF.

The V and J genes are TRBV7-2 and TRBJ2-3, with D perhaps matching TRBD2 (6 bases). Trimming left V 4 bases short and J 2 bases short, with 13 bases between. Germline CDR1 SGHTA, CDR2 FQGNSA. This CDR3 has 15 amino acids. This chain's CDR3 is CASSSLAGFTDTQYF. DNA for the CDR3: TGTGCCAGCAGCTCCCTCGCGGGGTTCACAGATACGCAGTATTTT.

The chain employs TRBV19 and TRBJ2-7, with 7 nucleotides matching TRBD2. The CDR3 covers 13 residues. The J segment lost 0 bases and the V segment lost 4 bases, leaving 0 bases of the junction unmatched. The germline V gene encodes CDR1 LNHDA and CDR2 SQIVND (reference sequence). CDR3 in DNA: TGTGCCAGTAGTAGCGGGAGCTCCTACGAGCAGTACTTC. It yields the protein CASSSGSSYEQYF.

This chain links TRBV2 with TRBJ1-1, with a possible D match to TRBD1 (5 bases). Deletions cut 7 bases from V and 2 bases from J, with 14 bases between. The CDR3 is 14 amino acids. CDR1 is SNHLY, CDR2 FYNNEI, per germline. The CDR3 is CASMTALGNTEAFF. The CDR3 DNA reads TGTGCCAGCATGACAGCTTTAGGCAACACTGAAGCTTTCTTT.

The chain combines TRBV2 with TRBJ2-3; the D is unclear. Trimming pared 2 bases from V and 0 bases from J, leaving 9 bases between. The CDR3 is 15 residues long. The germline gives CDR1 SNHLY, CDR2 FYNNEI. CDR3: CASSERQGSTDTQYF. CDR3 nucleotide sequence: TGTGCCAGCAGTGAACGGCAAGGTAGCACAGATACGCAGTATTTT.

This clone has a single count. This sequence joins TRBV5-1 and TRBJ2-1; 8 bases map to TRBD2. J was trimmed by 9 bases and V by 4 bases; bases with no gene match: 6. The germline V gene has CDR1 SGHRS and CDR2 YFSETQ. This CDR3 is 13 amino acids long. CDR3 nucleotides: TGCGCCAGCAGCAGCGGGGGATTTACTGAGCAGTTCTTC. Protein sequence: CASSSGGFTEQFF.

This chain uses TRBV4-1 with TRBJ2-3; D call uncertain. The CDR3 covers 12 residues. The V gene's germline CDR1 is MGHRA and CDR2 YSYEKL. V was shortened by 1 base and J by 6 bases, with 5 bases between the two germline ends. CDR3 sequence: CASSQVRDTQYF. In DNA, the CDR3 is TGCGCCAGCAGCCAAGTCAGGGATACGCAGTATTTT.

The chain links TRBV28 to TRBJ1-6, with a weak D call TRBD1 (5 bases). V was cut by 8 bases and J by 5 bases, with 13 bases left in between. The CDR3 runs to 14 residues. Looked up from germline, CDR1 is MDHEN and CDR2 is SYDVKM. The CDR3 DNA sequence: TGTGCCAGCCGGGGGTCCGTCCATAATTCACCCCTCCACTTT. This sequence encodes CASRGSVHNSPLHF.

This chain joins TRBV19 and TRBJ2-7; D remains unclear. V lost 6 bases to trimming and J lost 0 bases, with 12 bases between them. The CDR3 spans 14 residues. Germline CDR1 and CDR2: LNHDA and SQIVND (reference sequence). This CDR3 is CASRRLATSYEQYF. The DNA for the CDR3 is TGTGCCAGTAGAAGGTTAGCAACCTCCTACGAGCAGTACTTC.

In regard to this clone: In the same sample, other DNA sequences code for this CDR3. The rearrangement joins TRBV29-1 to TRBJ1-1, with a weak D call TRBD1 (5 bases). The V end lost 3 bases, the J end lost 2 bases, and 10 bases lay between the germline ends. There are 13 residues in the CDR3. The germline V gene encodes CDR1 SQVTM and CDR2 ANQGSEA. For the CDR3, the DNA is TGCAGCGTTGAGGGACGGTTAAACACTGAAGCTTTCTTT. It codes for CSVEGRLNTEAFF.

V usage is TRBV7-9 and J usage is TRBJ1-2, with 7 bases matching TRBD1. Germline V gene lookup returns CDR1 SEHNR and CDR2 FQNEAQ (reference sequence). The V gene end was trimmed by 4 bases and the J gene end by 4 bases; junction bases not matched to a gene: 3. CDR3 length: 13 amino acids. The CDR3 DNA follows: TGTGCCAGCAGCTCGACAGGGCCCTATGGCTACACCTTC. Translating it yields CASSSTGPYGYTF. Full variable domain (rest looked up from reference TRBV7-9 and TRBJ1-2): DTGVSQNPRHKITKRGQNVTFRCDPISEHNRLYWYRQTLGQGPEFLTYFQNEAQLEKSRLLSDRFSAERPKGSFSTLEIQRTEQGDSAMYLCASSSTGPYGYTFGSGTRLTVV.

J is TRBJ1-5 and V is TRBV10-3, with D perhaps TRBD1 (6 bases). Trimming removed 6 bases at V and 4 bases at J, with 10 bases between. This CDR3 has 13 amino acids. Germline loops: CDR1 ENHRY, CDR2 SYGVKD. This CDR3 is CAIRGTLNQPQHF. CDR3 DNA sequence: TGTGCCATCAGAGGGACACTAAATCAGCCCCAGCATTTT.

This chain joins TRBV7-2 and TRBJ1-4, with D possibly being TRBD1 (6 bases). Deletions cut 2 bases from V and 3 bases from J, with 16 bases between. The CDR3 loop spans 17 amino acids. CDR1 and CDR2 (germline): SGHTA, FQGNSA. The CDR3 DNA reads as TGTGCCAGCAGCTTAAGGGGTGGACCAGGGGCTAATGAAAAACTGTTTTTT. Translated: CASSLRGGPGANEKLFF.

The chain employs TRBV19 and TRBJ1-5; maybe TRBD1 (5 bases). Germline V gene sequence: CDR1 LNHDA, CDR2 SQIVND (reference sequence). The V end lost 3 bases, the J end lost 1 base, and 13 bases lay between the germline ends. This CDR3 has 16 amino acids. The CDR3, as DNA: TGTGCCAGTAGTATGTGGGGGGGGAGAAGCAATCAGCCCCAGCATTTT. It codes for CASSMWGGRSNQPQHF.

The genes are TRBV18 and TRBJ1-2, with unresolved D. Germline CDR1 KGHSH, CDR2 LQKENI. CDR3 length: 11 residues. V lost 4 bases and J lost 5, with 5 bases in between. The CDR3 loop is CASSHGYGYTF. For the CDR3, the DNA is TGTGCCAGCTCACACGGTTATGGCTACACCTTC.

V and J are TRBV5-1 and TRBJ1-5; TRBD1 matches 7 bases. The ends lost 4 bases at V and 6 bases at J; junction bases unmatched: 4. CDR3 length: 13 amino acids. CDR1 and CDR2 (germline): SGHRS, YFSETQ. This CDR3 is CASSVTGSQPQHF. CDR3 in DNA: TGCGCCAGCAGCGTGACAGGGTCTCAGCCCCAGCATTTT. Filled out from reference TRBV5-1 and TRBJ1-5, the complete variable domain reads KAGVTQTPRYLIKTRGQQVTLSCSPISGHRSVSWYQQTPGQGLQFLFEYFSETQRNKGNFPGRFSGRQFSNSRSEMNVSTLELGDSALYLCASSVTGSQPQHFGDGTRLSIL.

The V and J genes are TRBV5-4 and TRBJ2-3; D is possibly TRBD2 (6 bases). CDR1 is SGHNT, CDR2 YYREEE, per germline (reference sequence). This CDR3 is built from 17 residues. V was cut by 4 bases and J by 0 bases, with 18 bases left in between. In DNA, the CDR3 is TGTGCCAGCAGCCCACTGGAAGCGGGCGCTAGCACAGATACGCAGTATTTT. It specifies CASSPLEAGASTDTQYF.

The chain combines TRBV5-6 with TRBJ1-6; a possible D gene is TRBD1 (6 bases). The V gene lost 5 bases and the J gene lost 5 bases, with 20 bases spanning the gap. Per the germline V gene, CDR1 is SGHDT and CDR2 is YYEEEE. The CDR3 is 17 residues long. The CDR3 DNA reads TGTGCCAGCAGTTTCAGACCCCCCCAGGGGAATAATTCACCCCTCCACTTT. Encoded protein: CASSFRPPQGNNSPLHF. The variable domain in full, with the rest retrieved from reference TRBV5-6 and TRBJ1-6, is DAGVTQSPTHLIKTRGQQVTLRCSPKSGHDTVSWYQQALGQGPQFIFQYYEEEERQRGNFPDRFSGHQFPNYSSELNVNALLLGDSALYLCASSFRPPQGNNSPLHFGNGTRLTVT.

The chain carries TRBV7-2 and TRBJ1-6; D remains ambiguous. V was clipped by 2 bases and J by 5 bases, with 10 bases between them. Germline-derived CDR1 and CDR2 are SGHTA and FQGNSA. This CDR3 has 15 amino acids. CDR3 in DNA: TGTGCCAGCAGCTTATTGATGGTGGATAATTCACCCCTCCACTTT. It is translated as CASSLLMVDNSPLHF.

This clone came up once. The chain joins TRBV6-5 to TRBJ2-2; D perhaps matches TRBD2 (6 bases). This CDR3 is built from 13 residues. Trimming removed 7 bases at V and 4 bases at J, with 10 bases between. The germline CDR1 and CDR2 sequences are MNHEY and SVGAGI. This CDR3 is CASNRRGTGELFF. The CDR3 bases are TGTGCCAGCAATAGGCGGGGCACCGGGGAGCTGTTTTTT.

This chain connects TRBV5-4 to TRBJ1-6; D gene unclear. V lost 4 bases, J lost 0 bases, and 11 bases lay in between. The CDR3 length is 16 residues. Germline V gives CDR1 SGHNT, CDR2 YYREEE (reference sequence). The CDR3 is CASSTDPSSYNSPLHF. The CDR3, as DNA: TGTGCCAGCAGCACGGACCCGAGCTCCTATAATTCACCCCTCCACTTT. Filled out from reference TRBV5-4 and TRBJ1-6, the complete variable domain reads ETGVTQSPTHLIKTRGQQVTLRCSSQSGHNTVSWYQQALGQGPQFIFQYYREEENGRGNFPPRFSGLQFPNYSSELNVNALELDDSALYLCASSTDPSSYNSPLHFGNGTRLTVT.

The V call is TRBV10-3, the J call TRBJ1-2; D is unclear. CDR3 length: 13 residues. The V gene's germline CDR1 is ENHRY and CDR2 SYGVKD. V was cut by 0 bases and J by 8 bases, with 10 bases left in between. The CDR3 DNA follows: TGTGCCATCAGTGAGTCGGATTGGCGGGGCTACACCTTC. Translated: CAISESDWRGYTF.

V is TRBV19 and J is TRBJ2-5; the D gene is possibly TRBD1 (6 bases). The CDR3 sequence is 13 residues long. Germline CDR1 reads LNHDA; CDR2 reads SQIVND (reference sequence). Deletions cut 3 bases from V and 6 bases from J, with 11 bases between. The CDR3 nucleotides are TGTGCCAGTAGTATCGAGGGGGTGAAGACCCAGTACTTC. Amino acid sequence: CASSIEGVKTQYF.

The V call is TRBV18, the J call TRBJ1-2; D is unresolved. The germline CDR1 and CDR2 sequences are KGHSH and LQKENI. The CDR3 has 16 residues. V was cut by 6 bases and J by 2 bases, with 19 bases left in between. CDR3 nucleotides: TGTGCCAGCTCGACCGGGATTTCAGGAACCAACTATGGCTACACCTTC. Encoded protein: CASSTGISGTNYGYTF. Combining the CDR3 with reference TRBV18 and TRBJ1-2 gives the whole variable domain NAGVMQNPRHLVRRRGQEARLRCSPMKGHSHVYWYRQLPEEGLKFMVYLQKENIIDESGMPKERFSAEFPKEGPSILRIQQVVRGDSAAYFCASSTGISGTNYGYTFGSGTRLTVV.

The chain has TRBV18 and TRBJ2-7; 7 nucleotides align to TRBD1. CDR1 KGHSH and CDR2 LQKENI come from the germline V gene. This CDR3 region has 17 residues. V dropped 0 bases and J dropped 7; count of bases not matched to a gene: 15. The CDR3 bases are TGTGCCAGCTCACCACCTTCGAGAGGGGGCGGAGTATGGGAGCAGTACTTC. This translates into CASSPPSRGGGVWEQYF.

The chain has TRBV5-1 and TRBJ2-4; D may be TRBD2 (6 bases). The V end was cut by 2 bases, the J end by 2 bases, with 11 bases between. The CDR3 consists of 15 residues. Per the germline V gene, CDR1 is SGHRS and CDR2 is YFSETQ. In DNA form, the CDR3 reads TGCGCCAGCAGCTTTTGGGGGGACCCCAAAAACATTCAGTACTTC. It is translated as CASSFWGDPKNIQYF.